One T cell receptor beta chain is described in this entry. This record belongs to a study of blood T cell repertoires in COVID-19. Germline lookup yields CDR1 LNHDA and CDR2 SQIVND (reference sequence). The CDR3 loop spans 17 amino acids. V was trimmed by 6 bases and J by 4 bases, leaving 24 bases between them. Sequenced by immunoSEQ multiplex PCR; TCRdb stores in-frame clones only, minus some. This sample has some 360,000 clones; roughly 90% occur once, and the top ten carry approximately 1%. The sequencing input was PBMCs or T cells enriched from blood (not recorded which). The V call is TRBV19, the J call TRBJ1-1; D might be TRBD1 (6 bases). This receptor was identified in a woman aged 25-40 years who had been exposed to COVID-19. The CDR3 here is CASSLAPGTPLGTEAFF. For the CDR3, the DNA is TGTGCCAGTAGCCTTGCTCCCGGGACACCCCTAGGCACTGAAGCTTTCTTT.